The 20 T cell receptor beta chains reported below all come from one sample, sequenced in a study of CD8+CD57+ T cells in acquired aplastic anemia. TCR beta VDJ and CDR3 profiles were obtained from a genomic DNA template. TCRdb redid the calling of the reads with MiXCR, one entry per CDR3 protein. The repertoire includes about 270,000 distinct CDR3 sequences, roughly three fifths of them detected once, and 8% sits in the top ten. Sample: sorted CD4+, CD8+, or CD8+CD57+ T cells (not recorded which) from PBMCs. These receptors came from a human donor with severe aplastic anemia or a healthy control (not recorded which).

This sequence joins TRBV20-1 and TRBJ2-7; no definite D call. The CDR3 sequence is 13 residues long. CDR1 and CDR2 (germline): DFQATT, SNEGSKA (reference sequence). CDR3 DNA: TGCAGCACCAGAGATCCGAGCTCCTACGAGCAGTACTTC. This translates into CSTRDPSSYEQYF.

The V call is TRBV19, the J call TRBJ2-7; 10 bases map to TRBD2. J was trimmed by 2 bases and V by 5 bases; bases with no gene match: 6. Germline CDR1 reads LNHDA; CDR2 reads SQIVND (reference sequence). This CDR3 spans 15 amino acids. The CDR3 nucleotides are TGTGCCAGTAGTTCCCTAGCGGGGGCTACCTACGAGCAGTACTTC. The encoded protein is CASSSLAGATYEQYF. Variable domain in full (rest from reference TRBV19 and TRBJ2-7): DGGITQSPKYLFRKEGQNVTLSCEQNLNHDAMYWYRQDPGQGLRLIYYSQIVNDFQKGDIAEGYSVSREKKESFPLTVTSAQKNPTAFYLCASSSLAGATYEQYFGPGTRLTVT.

In its sample, this clonotype was seen many times. The DNA of the CDR3 is TGTGCCAGCAGCAGGACAGGGGGCTGGGGCAATCAGCCCCAGCATTTT. The encoded protein is CASSRTGGWGNQPQHF. V usage is TRBV12-3 or TRBV12-4 and J usage is TRBJ1-5; TRBD1 agrees at 11 bases. V shed 6 bases, J shed 2 bases, and the junction held 6 bases outside the gene matches. This CDR3 is built from 16 residues.

This clonotype was picked up many times. The chain carries TRBV7-2 and TRBJ2-1; D ambiguous. The CDR3 covers 13 residues. Trimming removed 2 bases at V and 5 bases at J, with 7 bases between. Germline V gives CDR1 SGHTA, CDR2 FQGNSA. DNA of the CDR3: TGTGCCAGCAGCTTAAACCAAGACAATGAGCAGTTCTTC. Its protein product is CASSLNQDNEQFF. Full variable domain (rest looked up from reference TRBV7-2 and TRBJ2-1): GAGVSQSPSNKVTEKGKDVELRCDPISGHTALYWYRQSLGQGLEFLIYFQGNSAPDKSGLPSDRFSAERTGGSVSTLTIQRTQQEDSAVYLCASSLNQDNEQFFGPGTRLTVL.

In this sample, this clonotype turned up a few times. This chain joins TRBV20-1 and TRBJ1-6; D may be TRBD1 (5 bases). There are 13 residues in the CDR3. Germline-derived CDR1 and CDR2 are DFQATT and SNEGSKA (reference sequence). CDR3 DNA sequence: TGCGGATACAGGAGATTGGAGAATTCACCCCTCCACTTT. Translating gives CGYRRLENSPLHF.

Ten or more counts support this clonotype. The rearrangement links TRBV7-3 to TRBJ2-4; TRBD1 might be the D (5 bases). The germline V and J ends were trimmed by 0 bases and 0 bases, with 9 bases remaining between them. Germline CDR1 reads SGHTA; CDR2 reads FQGTGA. This CDR3 has 16 residues. The CDR3 DNA follows: TGTGCCAGCAGCTTAACGGCAGGGTCAGCCAAAAACATTCAGTACTTC. It yields the protein CASSLTAGSAKNIQYF.

This clonotype has a count of ten or more. The rearrangement links TRBV5-5 to TRBJ1-3, with a possible D match to TRBD1 (6 bases). The CDR3 totals 16 residues. Germline V lookup: CDR1 SGHKS, CDR2 YYEKEE (reference sequence). V was pared by 4 bases and J by 0 bases, with 14 bases between. CDR3 protein: CASSRGQPRSGNTIYF. CDR3 bases: TGTGCCAGCAGCCGCGGACAGCCACGCTCTGGAAACACCATATATTTT.

For the CDR3, the DNA is TGCAGTGCTAGAGTTCCGGGGGGACAACTCTACGAGCAGTACTTC. It encodes CSARVPGGQLYEQYF. V usage is TRBV20-1 and J usage is TRBJ2-7; tentatively, D is TRBD2 (7 bases). In germline, CDR1 is DFQATT, CDR2 SNEGSKA (reference sequence). V lost 1 base to trimming and J lost 3 bases, with 16 bases between them. The CDR3 loop spans 15 amino acids.

This clonotype appeared a single time. The genes are TRBV15 and TRBJ1-2, with 9 bases lining up with TRBD1. Germline trimming cut 5 bases from V and 0 bases from J; bases unmatched to any gene: 4. The CDR3 is made up of 15 amino acids. Germline lookup yields CDR1 LNHNV and CDR2 YYDKDF (reference sequence). The CDR3 DNA is TGTGCCACCAGCTCCCGGACAGGGGCTAACTATGGCTACACCTTC. This translates into CATSSRTGANYGYTF. Based on the CDR3 plus reference TRBV15 and TRBJ1-2, the full variable domain is DAMVIQNPRYQVTQFGKPVTLSCSQTLNHNVMYWYQQKSSQAPKLLFHYYDKDFNNEADTPDNFQSRRPNTSFCFLDIRSPGLGDTAMYLCATSSRTGANYGYTFGSGTRLTVV.

The chain carries TRBV6-6 and TRBJ2-1; D not certain. The CDR3 runs 12 residues. The V end lost 2 bases, the J end lost 14 bases, and 13 bases lay between the germline ends. Germline assignment: CDR1 MNHNY and CDR2 SVGAGI (reference sequence). This CDR3 reads CASSYGPEDEFF. CDR3 in DNA: TGTGCCAGCAGTTACGGGCCCGAGGACGAGTTCTTC.

The V gene is TRBV3-1, the J gene TRBJ2-1; 10 bases are shared with TRBD1. The CDR3 covers 15 residues. The ends lost 3 bases at V and 7 bases at J; junction bases unmatched: 6. CDR1 is LGHDT and CDR2 is YNNKEL in the germline V gene (reference sequence). CDR3: CASSQATGGRNEQFF. The CDR3 coding sequence is TGTGCCAGCAGCCAGGCGACAGGGGGCCGGAATGAGCAGTTCTTC.

This chain joins TRBV24-1 and TRBJ2-7, with a tentative D call TRBD1 (5 bases). This CDR3 region has 13 residues. From germline, CDR1 is KGHDR and CDR2 SFDVKD. V gave up 4 bases and J gave up 1 base, with 7 bases separating them. DNA for the CDR3: TGTGCCACCAGTGACGACAGATCCTACGAGCAGTACTTC. Translated, it gives CATSDDRSYEQYF.

V usage is TRBV4-1 and J usage is TRBJ2-7, with TRBD2 identical over 7 bases. V shed 3 bases, J shed 3 bases, and the junction held 5 bases outside the gene matches. This CDR3 has 14 residues. Germline V gene data show CDR1 as MGHRA and CDR2 as YSYEKL. DNA of the CDR3: TGCGCCAGCAGCCACCCTGGGGGGGGCTACGAGCAGTACTTC. This sequence encodes CASSHPGGGYEQYF.

With respect to this clonotype: This may be a read error: a much more frequent sequence differs by one nucleotide. The J gene is TRBJ1-1, the V gene TRBV4-3; D gene uncertain. V was pared by 4 bases and J by 1 base, with 10 bases between. The germline gives CDR1 LGHNA, CDR2 YSLEER. The CDR3 is made up of 14 amino acids. The DNA for the CDR3 is TGCGCCAGCAGCCCGCGGTACTGGAACACTGAAGCTTTCTTT. Encoded protein: CASSPRYWNTEAFF.

CDR3 in DNA: TGTGCCAGCAGCTTAGACGGGGCTTTATACGAGCAGTACTTC. The encoded protein is CASSLDGALYEQYF. The gene calls are TRBV7-9 and TRBJ2-7; either TRBD1 or TRBD2 may fit D (5 bases each). This CDR3 has 14 amino acids. CDR1 and CDR2 (germline): SEHNR, FQNEAQ (reference sequence). Trimming cost V 1 base and J 4 bases, with 11 bases left between them.

The V and J genes are TRBV2 and TRBJ1-1, with 7 bases fitting TRBD1. The CDR3 spans 14 residues. J gave up 4 bases and V 7 bases, and 9 bases lay outside the gene matches. The germline V gene encodes CDR1 SNHLY and CDR2 FYNNEI. DNA of the CDR3: TGTGCCAGCATATTGACAGGGAGGCGCACTGAAGCTTTCTTT. Amino acid sequence: CASILTGRRTEAFF.

This clonotype was observed a handful of times. The rearrangement uses TRBV18 and TRBJ1-4, with unresolved D. The CDR3 contains 13 residues. V dropped 2 bases and J dropped 6 bases, with 7 bases sitting between them. The germline CDR1 and CDR2 sequences are KGHSH and LQKENI. CDR3 sequence: CASSPGEDEKLFF. The CDR3 DNA reads as TGTGCCAGCTCACCAGGGGAGGATGAAAAACTGTTTTTT.

The chain has TRBV7-3 and TRBJ1-2; 9 nucleotides align to TRBD1. Trimming removed 4 bases from V and 3 bases from J; junction bases left unmatched: 12. Looked up from germline, CDR1 is SGHTA and CDR2 is FQGTGA. CDR3 length equals 17 residues. The CDR3: CASSSPSGTGSHYGYTF. CDR3 sequence (DNA): TGTGCCAGCAGCTCCCCCTCCGGGACAGGGTCACACTATGGCTACACCTTC.

This clonotype was detected many times. The chain has TRBV7-2 and TRBJ2-7, with 14 bases fitting TRBD2. CDR3 length: 16 residues. Germline V CDR1 and CDR2: SGHTA, FQGNSA. Trimming removed 1 base from V and 7 bases from J; junction bases left unmatched: 6. CDR3 nucleotide sequence: TGTGCCAGCAGCTTAGGTGGGACTAGCGGGGGAGAGGAGCAGTACTTC. Translating gives CASSLGGTSGGEEQYF.

The chain links TRBV24-1 to TRBJ1-5; D is unresolved. Trimming took off 7 bases at V and 0 bases at J, with 6 bases between the two ends. From germline, CDR1 is KGHDR and CDR2 SFDVKD. The CDR3 covers 13 residues. CDR3 region: CATRQYSNQPQHF. DNA for the CDR3: TGTGCCACCAGGCAATATAGCAATCAGCCCCAGCATTTT.